This TCR beta chain was sequenced during a study of CD8+CD57+ T cells in acquired aplastic anemia. Overall study: On average, sorted CD4+ and CD8+ cells gave roughly 3 ug of DNA. About 10 million reads, on average, were obtained for CD4+ cells from healthy donors.

TCR beta VDJ and CDR3 were profiled, and genomic DNA was the template. Via MiXCR, TCRdb re-called the reads, giving one row per CDR3 protein. The sample holds over 200,000 distinct CDR3 sequences; roughly 55% are singletons and the top ten take about 31%. This CDR3 is built from 13 residues. Germline CDR1 is LNHDA and CDR2 is SQIVND (reference sequence). With 6 bases removed from V and 4 bases from J, the gap between germline ends came to 12 bases. This clonotype was seen just once. The sample taken for sequencing was sorted CD4+, CD8+, or CD8+CD57+ T cells (not recorded which) from PBMCs. The gene calls are TRBV19 and TRBJ2-5; D is perhaps TRBD2 (5 bases). This clonotype was sampled from a human donor in good health. The CDR3 loop is CASRASFGETQYF. The CDR3 DNA reads TGTGCCAGTAGGGCTAGCTTTGGAGAGACCCAGTACTTC.